The T cell receptor (beta chain) described here comes from a study of vaccination and CD4 T cells after COVID-19. About the study: Investigators stimulated cells with overlapping spike peptides drawn from SARS-CoV-2, HCoV-NL63, HCoV-OC43 and HCoV-229E.

Treatment defined: approximately nine-day PBMC culture with coronavirus spike peptide pools or control peptides (ViraFEST assay). Regarding this clonotype: Its antigen is currently unknown.

The germline gives CDR1 DFQATT, CDR2 SNEGSKA (reference sequence). The CDR3 runs to 13 residues. J was trimmed by 7 bases and V by 3 bases; bases with no gene match: 7. Sequenced with the Oncomine TCR Beta short-read assay was DNA taken from cultured CD4+ T cells. In this case, cultured CD4+ T cells provided the extracted genomic DNA. TCRdb called the PCR reads again in MiXCR, with one record for every CDR3 protein. The profile covers 10,000 to 15,000 distinct CDR3 sequences, with roughly 52% appearing a single time and 16% taken by the ten largest. This rearrangement joins TRBV20-1 to TRBJ2-3; 7 bases line up with TRBD1. The sequencing sample was made of CD4+ T cells from blood, cultured in vitro. The sequence was obtained from a human donor who had recovered from COVID-19. The CDR3 region has the DNA TGCAGTGCTAGGGGACAGTTGGAGTATACGCAGTATTTT. This encodes CSARGQLEYTQYF.